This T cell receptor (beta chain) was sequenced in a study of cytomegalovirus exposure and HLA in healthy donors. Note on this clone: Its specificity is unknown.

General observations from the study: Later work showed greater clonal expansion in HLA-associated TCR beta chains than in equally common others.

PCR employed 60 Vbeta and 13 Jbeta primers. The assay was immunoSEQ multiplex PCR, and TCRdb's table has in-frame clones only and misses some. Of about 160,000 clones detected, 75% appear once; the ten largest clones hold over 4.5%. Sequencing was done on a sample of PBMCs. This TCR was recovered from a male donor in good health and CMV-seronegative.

Here the CDR3 reads CASSPGTSGQETQYF. As DNA, the CDR3 is TGTGCCAGCAGCCCCGGGACTAGCGGCCAAGAGACCCAGTACTTC. The chain employs TRBV7-9 and TRBJ2-5; TRBD2 agrees at 11 bases. This CDR3 comprises 15 residues. The V and J ends lost 5 bases and 1 base, in that order; junction bases with no gene match: 3. CDR1 is SEHNR, CDR2 FQNEAQ, per germline (reference sequence).